These 13 T cell receptor beta chains were all obtained from the same sample, sequenced in a study of shared clonotypes between healthy human individuals. Clones were read by immunoSEQ multiplex PCR, and TCRdb kept only the in-frame ones, dropping some. Among about 460,000 clones, approximately 71% were seen once, and the ten largest hold around 12%. What was sequenced was PBMCs. The receptors come from a woman in her thirties or forties in good health. Some clones in this sample may be carry-over from other donors' samples.

This rearrangement joins TRBV5-4 to TRBJ1-2; 9 nucleotides line up with TRBD1. V trimming: 3 bases; J trimming: 4 bases; junction bases outside the gene matches: 7. CDR1 is SGHNT, CDR2 YYREEE, per germline (reference sequence). The CDR3 sequence is 15 residues long. The CDR3 is CASSSRTGAAYGYTF. The CDR3, as DNA: TGTGCCAGCAGCTCCCGGACAGGGGCCGCCTATGGCTACACCTTC.

The chain links TRBV5-1 to TRBJ2-1, with TRBD2 as a possible D gene (7 bases). The CDR3 spans 15 residues. Trimming took 4 bases from V and 7 from J, leaving 18 bases between them. CDR1 and CDR2 (germline): SGHRS, YFSETQ. This chain's CDR3 is CASSPGAGASNEQFF. DNA of the CDR3: TGCGCCAGCAGCCCAGGGGCGGGAGCTTCGAATGAGCAGTTCTTC.

The V gene is TRBV28, the J gene TRBJ1-5, with D unresolved. V was trimmed by 6 bases and J by 3 bases, leaving 12 bases between them. Germline V gives CDR1 MDHEN, CDR2 SYDVKM. The CDR3 totals 14 residues. CDR3 bases: TGTGCCAGCAGACGAACAGCACCCAATCAGCCCCAGCATTTT. Protein product: CASRRTAPNQPQHF.

In nucleotides, the CDR3 is TGTGCCAGCAGCCCGCCGGAAGAGTGGGAAAAACTGTTTTTT. Its protein is CASSPPEEWEKLFF. The chain couples TRBV4-2 to TRBJ1-4; D gene uncertain. Germline lookup yields CDR1 LGHNA and CDR2 YNFKEQ. V was pared by 4 bases and J by 8 bases, with 14 bases between. This CDR3 region has 14 residues.

J is TRBJ2-1 and V is TRBV11-2; D gene unclear. This CDR3 comprises 14 residues. V lost 2 bases and J lost 0, with 5 bases in between. Germline loops: CDR1 SGHAT, CDR2 FQNNGV. The CDR3 protein is CASSLTRSYNEQFF. The DNA of the CDR3 is TGTGCCAGCAGCTTAACGCGCTCCTACAATGAGCAGTTCTTC.

In this sample, this clone turned up once. The rearrangement links TRBV7-6 to TRBJ2-2, with TRBD2 matching over 8 bases. Trimming took 5 bases from V and 5 from J; bases not matched to a gene: 10. Per germline, CDR1 SGHVS and CDR2 FNYEAQ. This CDR3 has 16 amino acids. The CDR3 DNA reads TGTGCCAGCAGCCTCGGGGCGGGAGGTTATACCGGGGAGCTGTTTTTT. Translated, it gives CASSLGAGGYTGELFF.

This clone was observed a single time. A far larger clone lies a single base away; this is likely a read error. The V gene is TRBV7-7, the J gene TRBJ2-5, with TRBD2 matching 12 bases. The J call may be in error: the DNA end matches TRBJ2-7 better. Germline values: CDR1 SSHAT, CDR2 FNYEAQ (reference sequence). The length of the CDR3 is 15 residues. CDR3 sequence (DNA): TGTGCCAGCAGCCTCGGACTAGCGGGAATACACGAGCAGTACTTC. This sequence encodes CASSLGLAGIHEQYF.

The CDR3 loop is CASSRLDFNEQFF. The CDR3 region has the DNA TGTGCCAGCAGCCGCCTGGACTTCAATGAGCAGTTCTTC. The rearrangement links TRBV27 to TRBJ2-1; a weak D match, TRBD2 (5 bases). Germline CDR1 MNHEY, CDR2 SMNVEV (reference sequence). The CDR3 length is 13 residues. The V and J ends lost 6 bases and 6 bases respectively, with 12 bases between them.

V is TRBV19 and J is TRBJ1-4; the match to TRBD1 covers 7 bases. Germline-derived CDR1 and CDR2 are LNHDA and SQIVND (reference sequence). V trimming: 5 bases; J trimming: 3 bases; junction bases outside the gene matches: 15. The CDR3 extends over 18 amino acids. Written as DNA, the CDR3 is TGTGCCAGTAGTGGAACGCGAACCAACAGGGGAGCTAATGAAAAACTGTTTTTT. This encodes CASSGTRTNRGANEKLFF.

A remark on this clone: A far larger clone is one base from this, pointing to a likely read error. The chain is built from TRBV30 and TRBJ2-5; D is possibly TRBD1 or TRBD2 (5 bases each). Germline values: CDR1 GTSNPN, CDR2 SVGIG (reference sequence). The CDR3 is 14 residues long. Written as DNA, the CDR3 is TGTGCCTGGAGTGTAATCGGCAACCTTGGGACCCAGCACTTC. It encodes CAWSVIGNLGTQHF.

This clone was counted once. The chain recombines TRBV2 with TRBJ2-3, with 8 bases identical to TRBD1. V lost 4 bases to trimming and J lost 4 bases; unmatched junction nucleotides: 10. Germline V gene sequence: CDR1 SNHLY, CDR2 FYNNEI. CDR3 size: 16 residues. The DNA of the CDR3 is TGTGCCAGCAGTGGGGGGACAGGCGTGAGGTCAGATACGCAGTATTTT. Translated, it gives CASSGGTGVRSDTQYF.

In this sample, this clone turned up once. The chain is built from TRBV7-6 and TRBJ2-6; possible D gene TRBD2, 7 bases. CDR1 and CDR2 from the germline V gene are SGHVS and FNYEAQ. This CDR3 has 21 residues. V was pared by 5 bases and J by 0 bases, with 26 bases between. The CDR3, as DNA: TGTGCCAGCAGCCGACCCGTCGGGCGGGAGAGGGGGGCCTCTGGGGCCAACGTCCTGACTTTC. It specifies CASSRPVGRERGASGANVLTF. The full variable domain, its missing parts supplied by reference TRBV7-6 and TRBJ2-6, is GAGVSQSPRYKVTKRGQDVALRCDPISGHVSLYWYRQALGQGPEFLTYFNYEAQQDKSGLPNDRFSAERPEGSISTLTIQRTEQRDSAMYRCASSRPVGRERGASGANVLTFGAGSRLTVL.

Regarding this clone: One base away lies a much larger clone, so this may be a sequencing read error. The CDR3 loop reads CAGSFRTSGSLDTQYF. CDR3 bases: TGTGCCGGCAGCTTCCGGACTAGCGGGAGTCTAGATACGCAGTATTTT. This rearrangement joins TRBV7-2 to TRBJ2-3; 13 bases fit TRBD2. The CDR3 is made up of 16 amino acids. Per germline, CDR1 SGHTA and CDR2 FQGNSA.